This TCR beta chain was recorded in a study of response to subunit inactivated influenza vaccine. Using its own MiXCR run on the RT-PCR reads, TCRdb lists one record per CDR3 protein. The repertoire consists of around 470,000 distinct CDR3 sequences, with 6% to 9% occurring once and the leading ten covering around 12%. General study results and limits: The authors offered the suggestion that each seasonal influenza vaccination recruits few new T cells.

This CDR3 contains 16 residues. In germline, CDR1 is SSHAT, CDR2 FNYEAQ (reference sequence). Comment on this clonotype: Its antigen is undetermined. A read error may produce the germline difference seen at one junction end.

Sequenced here: PBMCs from blood, sampled around 25 months after vaccination. The chain links TRBV7-7 to TRBJ2-1, with 8 bases matching TRBD2. This TCR was sampled from a man aged 50-75 years who received an inactivated influenza vaccine. This CDR3 reads CASSLAAAGGVNEQFF. Written as DNA, the CDR3 is TGTGCTAGCAGCTTAGCGGCGGCGGGGGGTGTCAATGAGCAGTTCTTC.